This is a list of T cell receptor beta chains from one sample in a study of blood T cell repertoires in COVID-19. The assay was immunoSEQ multiplex PCR, and TCRdb's table has in-frame clones only and misses some. Among roughly 60,000 clones listed, over 80% were seen once. The specimen sequenced was peripheral blood. Receptors were obtained from a woman of 80 years or more with acute or convalescent COVID-19. Both conserved end residues are part of each CDR3.

CDR3 length	J gene	V gene	CDR3 protein
14	TRBJ2-7	TRBV10-1	CASAEQGRSYEQYF
15	TRBJ2-7	TRBV6-2/TRBV6-3	CASSSSGRAFREQYF
16	TRBJ1-3	TRBV7-2	CASSFDGTFSGNTIYF
16	TRBJ2-5	TRBV4-3	CASSQLAGGPQETQYF
12	TRBJ2-7	TRBV6-5	CAGGLAGYEQYF
18	TRBJ2-2	TRBV6-6	CASSRNFPSGTNTGELFF
18	TRBJ2-6	TRBV18	CASSDRQGANSGANVLTF
15	TRBJ1-4	TRBV30	CAWSVKGTGNEKLFF
18	TRBJ2-3	TRBV5-1	CASSLGLAGGPGTDTQYF
15	TRBJ1-4	TRBV19	CASSIGRGTNEKLFF
14	TRBJ2-7	TRBV9	CASSVVDRAYEQYF
14	TRBJ1-2	TRBV7-2	CASSYSIDNYGYTF
18	TRBJ2-2	TRBV5-1	CASSLEGAGVGNTGELFF
12	TRBJ2-5	TRBV10-1	CASSDPSSDQYF
15	TRBJ1-5	TRBV2	CASGRDRVGNQPQHF
15	TRBJ2-1	TRBV4-2	CASSYQGGSYNEQFF
12	TRBJ2-5	TRBV24-1	CATSDASGTQYF
18	TRBJ2-1	TRBV11-2	CASSARSRLASPYNEQFF
18	TRBJ1-5	TRBV4-3	CASSQDLAGTGGNQPQHF
16	TRBJ2-2	TRBV7-6	CASSSNPGVSTGELFF
19	TRBJ2-6	TRBV11-2	CASSAPHLAGVSGANVLTF
17	TRBJ2-7	TRBV27	CASSLKRTSGSSYEQYF
18	TRBJ2-1	TRBV6-2/TRBV6-3	CASSYWLAGGLMDNEQFF
15	TRBJ1-1	TRBV4-2	CASSQVGTGGTEAFF
15	TRBJ2-7	TRBV9	CASSVGQGRSYEQYF
15	TRBJ1-5	TRBV19	CASSADRAADQPQHF
16	TRBJ2-7	TRBV5-1	CASSLGPTSEPYEQYF
14	TRBJ1-1	TRBV4-2	CASSQPVSNTEAFF
16	TRBJ2-1	TRBV28	CASSSSKLAGGNEQFF
15	TRBJ2-7	TRBV5-6	CASSIRLGQAPEQYF
16	TRBJ2-7	TRBV28	CASSQTPAGHDYEQYF
16	TRBJ2-1	TRBV24-1	CATSDSRLAGYNEQFF
12	TRBJ1-2	TRBV6-8	CASTAGMHGYTF
15	TRBJ1-4	TRBV4-3	CASSQDPDGGEKLFF
16	TRBJ2-1	TRBV5-4	CASSGGGNPPVSEQFF
14	TRBJ2-3	TRBV6-4	CASSEQAGTDTQYF
16	TRBJ1-6	TRBV5-1	CASSFQASSYNSPLHF
14	TRBJ1-1	TRBV9	CASSPSGTTSEAFF
15	TRBJ2-7	TRBV28	CASSPRLAGIYEQYF
17	TRBJ2-3	TRBV5-1	CASSLEGLWVYTDTQYF
17	TRBJ2-3	TRBV18	CASSPLPGLADTDTQYF
14	TRBJ2-7	TRBV19	CASSVTGGPYEQYF
14	TRBJ2-2	TRBV10-1	CAAILGANTGELFF
15	TRBJ1-2	TRBV5-1	CASSLAAAGLYGYTF
13	TRBJ1-5	TRBV30	CAWATGYNQPQHF
16	TRBJ1-2	TRBV3-1/TRBV3-2	CASSQDWGGALGGYTF
14	TRBJ2-7	TRBV27	CASSPGGPGYEQYF
14	TRBJ1-4	TRBV5-1	CASSLASRDEKLFF
13	TRBJ2-1	TRBV12-3/TRBV12-4	CASSLAGGNEQFF
17	TRBJ2-2	TRBV5-1	CASSLALGAGDTGELFF
14	TRBJ1-1	TRBV5-1	CASSLGTGNTEAFF
15	TRBJ1-4	TRBV27	CASSETGTGVEKLFF
13	TRBJ1-2	TRBV4-1	CASSRDRRYGYTF
13	TRBJ2-7	TRBV6-5	CASSYSSFYEQYF
13	TRBJ1-1	TRBV7-3	CASQYAVNTEAFF
13	TRBJ1-2	TRBV10-3	CAISGGTGGGYTF
15	TRBJ2-5	TRBV27	CASRVLAGGRETQYF